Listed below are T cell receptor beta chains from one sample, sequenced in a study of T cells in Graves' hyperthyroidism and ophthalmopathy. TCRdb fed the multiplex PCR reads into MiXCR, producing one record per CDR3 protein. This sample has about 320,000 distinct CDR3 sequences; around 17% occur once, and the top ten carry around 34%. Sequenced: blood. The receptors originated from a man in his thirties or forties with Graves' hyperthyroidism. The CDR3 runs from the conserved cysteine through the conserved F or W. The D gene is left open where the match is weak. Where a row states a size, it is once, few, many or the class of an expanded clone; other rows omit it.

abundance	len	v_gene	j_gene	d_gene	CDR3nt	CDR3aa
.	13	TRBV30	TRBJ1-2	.	TGTGCCTGGGGGACCGACCGGACTTATGGCTACACCTTC	CAWGTDRTYGYTF
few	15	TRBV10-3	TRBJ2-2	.	TGTGCCATCAGTGACGTGGGGATAAACACCGGGGAGCTGTTTTTT	CAISDVGINTGELFF
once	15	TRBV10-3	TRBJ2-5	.	TGTGCCATCAGTGAAGTAGTGGCAGGGAGGGAGACCCAGTACTTC	CAISEVVAGRETQYF
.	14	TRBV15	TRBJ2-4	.	TGTGCCACCACCCCCGAAGGAGGTCCTGACATTCAGTACTTC	CATTPEGGPDIQYF
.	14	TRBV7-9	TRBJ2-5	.	TGTGCCAGCAGCTCCAGAGACCTCCAAGGGACCCAGTACTTC	CASSSRDLQGTQYF
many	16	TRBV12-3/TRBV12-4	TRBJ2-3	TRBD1	TGTGCCAGCAGTTTAGCGCTTGACAGGGCTACAGATACGCAGTATTTT	CASSLALDRATDTQYF
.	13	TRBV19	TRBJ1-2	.	TGTGCCAGTTCGTCAGGGGCTTCCTATGGCTACACCTTC	CASSSGASYGYTF
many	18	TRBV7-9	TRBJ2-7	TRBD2	TGTGCCAGCAGCCGGGGTGGGGGTAGCGGGACGATAACCTACGAGCAGTACTTC	CASSRGGGSGTITYEQYF
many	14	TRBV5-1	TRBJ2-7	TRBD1	TGCGCCAGCAGCTCCGGGACAGGGATGTACGAGCAGTACTTC	CASSSGTGMYEQYF
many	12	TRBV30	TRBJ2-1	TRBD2	TGTGCCTGTTCGGGACTAAACAATGAGCAGTTCTTC	CACSGLNNEQFF
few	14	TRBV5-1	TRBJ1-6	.	TGCGCCAGCAGCTCCGAGGGGCGGGGATCACCCCTCCACTTT	CASSSEGRGSPLHF
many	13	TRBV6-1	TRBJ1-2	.	TGTGCCAGCAGTTGGGAGGCTAACTATGGCTACACCTTC	CASSWEANYGYTF
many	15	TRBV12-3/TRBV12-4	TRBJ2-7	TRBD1	TGTGCCAGCAGGCTAGGACAGGGGGCTTCCTACGAGCAGTACTTC	CASRLGQGASYEQYF
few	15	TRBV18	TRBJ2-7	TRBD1	TGTGCCAGCTCACCCCCAGGGACAGGGAGCTACGAGCAGTACTTC	CASSPPGTGSYEQYF
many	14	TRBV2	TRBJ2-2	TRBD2	TGTGCCAGCAGTTCCCGACTAGCGGCCGGGGAGCTGTTTTTT	CASSSRLAAGELFF
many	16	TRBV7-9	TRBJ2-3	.	TGTGCCAGCAGCTTGTTCTTGGGAAGGTTGGCAGATACGCAGTATTTT	CASSLFLGRLADTQYF
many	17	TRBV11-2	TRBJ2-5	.	TGTGCCAGCAGCTTAGCGGGAGGAGGGGGGTACCAAGAGACCCAGTACTTC	CASSLAGGGGYQETQYF
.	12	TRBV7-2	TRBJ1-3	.	TGTGCCAGCAGCTTAGCAGTAGGCACCATATATTTT	CASSLAVGTIYF
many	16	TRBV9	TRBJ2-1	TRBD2	TGTGCCAGCAGCGTAGGTGCGGGAGAGGACGCTGGTGAGCAGTTCTTC	CASSVGAGEDAGEQFF
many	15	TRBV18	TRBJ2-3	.	TGTGCCAGCTCACCCGCATCGTTGGGACCAGATACGCAGTATTTT	CASSPASLGPDTQYF
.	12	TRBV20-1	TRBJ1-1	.	TGCAGTGCCCCGTGGAGGTACACTGAAGCTTTCTTT	CSAPWRYTEAFF
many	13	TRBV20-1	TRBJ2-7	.	TGCAGTGCTAGGATTACAGGGTTCGGGGAGCAGTACTTC	CSARITGFGEQYF
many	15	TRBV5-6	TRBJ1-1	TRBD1	TGTGCCAGCAGCTTTTACGACAGGGGAGGAACTGAAGCTTTCTTT	CASSFYDRGGTEAFF
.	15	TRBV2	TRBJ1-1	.	TGTGCCAGCAGTGAAGCAACCTTTTCCAACACTGAAGCTTTCTTT	CASSEATFSNTEAFF
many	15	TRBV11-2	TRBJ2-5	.	TGTGCCAGCAGCCGGGGTGGCTCCTACCAAGAGACCCAGTACTTC	CASSRGGSYQETQYF
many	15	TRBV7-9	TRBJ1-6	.	TGTGCCAGCAGCTTGTTGGGACAAGCTAATTCACCCCTCCACTTT	CASSLLGQANSPLHF
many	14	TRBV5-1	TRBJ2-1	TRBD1	TGCGCCAGCAGCTACACGACAGGGTTAAATGAGCAGTTCTTC	CASSYTTGLNEQFF
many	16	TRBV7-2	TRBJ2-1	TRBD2	TGTGCCAGCAGCTTATTGCGACTAGCGGGTCTAAATGAGCAGTTCTTC	CASSLLRLAGLNEQFF
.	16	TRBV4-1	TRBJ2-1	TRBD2	TGCGCCAGCAGCCGAGGGGCGGGACTACCAGACGATGAGCAGTTCTTC	CASSRGAGLPDDEQFF
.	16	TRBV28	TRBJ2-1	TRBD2	TGTGCCAGTAGAACTAGCGGGGGCAGCTCCTACAATGAGCAGTTCTTC	CASRTSGGSSYNEQFF
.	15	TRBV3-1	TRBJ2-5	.	TGTGCCAGCAGCCAAAGTCCCACGAAAGAGGATACCCAGTACTTC	CASSQSPTKEDTQYF
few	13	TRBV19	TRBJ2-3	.	TGTGCCAGTAGTATGTCCGGGAGCGATACGCAGTATTTT	CASSMSGSDTQYF
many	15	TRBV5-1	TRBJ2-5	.	TGCGCCAGCAGCTCTGGCCTGCCATCCCAAGAGACCCAGTACTTC	CASSSGLPSQETQYF
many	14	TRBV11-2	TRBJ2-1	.	TGTGCCAGCAGCTTCCGGGACGGACACAATGAGCAGTTCTTC	CASSFRDGHNEQFF
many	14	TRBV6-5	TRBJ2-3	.	TGTGCCAGCAGTTACCGCAGGGTTGTCGTTACGCAGTATTTT	CASSYRRVVVTQYF
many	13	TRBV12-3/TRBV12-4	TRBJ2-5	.	TGTGCCAGCAGTCCCCTCGTCCAAGAGACCCAGTACTTC	CASSPLVQETQYF
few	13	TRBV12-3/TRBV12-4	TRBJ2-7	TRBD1	TGTGCCAGCAGACCCGACAGGGGGCTCGAGCAGTACTTC	CASRPDRGLEQYF
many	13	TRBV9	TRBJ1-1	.	TGTGCCAGCAGCGCGGGGCGGAACACTGAAGCTTTCTTT	CASSAGRNTEAFF
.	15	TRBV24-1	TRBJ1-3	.	TGTGCCACCGGTCGACTCCGGGGTGGTGGAAACACCATATATTTT	CATGRLRGGGNTIYF
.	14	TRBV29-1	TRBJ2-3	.	TGCAGCGTGATGGGGGCGAGGGGGACAGATACGCAGTATTTT	CSVMGARGTDTQYF
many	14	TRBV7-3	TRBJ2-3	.	TGTGCCAGCAGCCAGAGCGGAAGCACAGATACGCAGTATTTT	CASSQSGSTDTQYF
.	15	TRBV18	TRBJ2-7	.	TGTGCCAGCTCACCGAGACAGTCCCATCAAGACGAGCAGTACTTC	CASSPRQSHQDEQYF
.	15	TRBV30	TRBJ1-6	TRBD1	TGTGCCTGCCATAACAGGGGGCCGACCAATTCACCCCTCCACTTT	CACHNRGPTNSPLHF
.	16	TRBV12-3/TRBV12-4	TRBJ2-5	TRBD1	TGTGCCAGCAGCCTCTATCCGGGACAGGGAACGGAGACCCAGTACTTC	CASSLYPGQGTETQYF
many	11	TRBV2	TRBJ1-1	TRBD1	TGTGCCAACCCGACAGGGGCGGAAGCTTTCTTT	CANPTGAEAFF
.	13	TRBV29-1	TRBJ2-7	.	TGCAGCGTCCTGACAGCCGAATCCTACGAGCAGTACTTC	CSVLTAESYEQYF
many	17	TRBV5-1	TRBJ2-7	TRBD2	TGCGCCAGCAGCCCCCTGCCCGGGGCTAGCGGGAGTTACGAGCAGTACTTC	CASSPLPGASGSYEQYF